This T cell receptor (beta chain) emerged from a study of CD8 T cells in ankylosing spondylitis. Study-wide points: The authors reported significant enrichment of disease-linked clones in matched ankylosing spondylitis synovial fluid. Seemingly distinctive of ankylosing spondylitis blood was a TCR beta motif formed by eight highly homologous variants.

A single record per CDR3 protein comes from TCRdb applying MiXCR to the 5' RACE reads. The table lists about 800,000 distinct CDR3 sequences, 12% of them singletons. This clonotype was counted only a few times. Its specificity is unknown. The germline V gene has CDR1 SQVTM and CDR2 ANQGSEA. V dropped 4 bases and J dropped 2 bases, with 13 bases sitting between them. The CDR3 runs to 14 residues. This TCR was sampled from a male donor with ankylosing spondylitis. The rearrangement uses TRBV29-1 and TRBJ2-3; D uncertain. The sample consisted of blood, either unsorted or a sorted T cell fraction (not recorded which). CDR3 in DNA: TGCAGCGTTGCCCCAGTGCTTTTCACAGATACGCAGTATTTT. Translation gives CSVAPVLFTDTQYF.